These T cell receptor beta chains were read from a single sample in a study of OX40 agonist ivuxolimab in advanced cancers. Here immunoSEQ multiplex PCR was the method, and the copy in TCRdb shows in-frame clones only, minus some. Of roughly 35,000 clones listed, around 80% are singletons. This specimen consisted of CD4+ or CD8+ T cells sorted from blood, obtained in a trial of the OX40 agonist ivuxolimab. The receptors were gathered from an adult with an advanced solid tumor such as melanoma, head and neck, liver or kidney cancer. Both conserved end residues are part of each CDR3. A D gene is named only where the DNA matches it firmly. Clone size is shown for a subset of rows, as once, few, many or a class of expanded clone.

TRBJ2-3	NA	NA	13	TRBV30	TGTGCCTGGAGGGGACTCTTTTCCCATACGCAGTATTTT	CAWRGLFSHTQYF
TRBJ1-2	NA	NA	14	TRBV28	TGTGCCAGCAGTTTGGGCAGGGACCACTATGGCTACACCTTC	CASSLGRDHYGYTF
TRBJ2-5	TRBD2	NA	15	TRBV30	TGTGCCTGGTCAGCTAGCGGGGGCAGACAAGAGACCCAGTACTTC	CAWSASGGRQETQYF
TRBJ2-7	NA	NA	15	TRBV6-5	TGTGCCAGCAGCCCAACTTCATGGGGGGCGTACGAGCAGTACTTC	CASSPTSWGAYEQYF
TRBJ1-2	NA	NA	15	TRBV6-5	TGTGCCAGCAGTTCCCCCGGGTCGGGAAACTATGGCTACACCTTC	CASSSPGSGNYGYTF
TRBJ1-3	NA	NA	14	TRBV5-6	TGTGCCAGCAGCTTGGAACAGTCAGGAAACACCATATATTTT	CASSLEQSGNTIYF
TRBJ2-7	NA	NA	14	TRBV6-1	TGTGCCAGCACTTCGCATTGGGGCTCCTACGAGCAGTACTTC	CASTSHWGSYEQYF
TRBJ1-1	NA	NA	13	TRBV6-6	TGTGCCAGCAGTAAGGACGGGAACACTGAAGCTTTCTTT	CASSKDGNTEAFF
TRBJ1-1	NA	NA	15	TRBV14	TGTGCCAGCAGCCCCCTCAATGGAGTGAACGCTGAAGCTTTCTTT	CASSPLNGVNAEAFF
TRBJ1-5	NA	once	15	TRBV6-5	TGTGCCAGCAGTTACTCGGTAGGGAGCAATCAGCCCCAGCATTTT	CASSYSVGSNQPQHF
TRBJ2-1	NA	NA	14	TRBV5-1	TGCGCCAGCAGCTTAGAGAGCTCCTACAATGAGCAGTTCTTC	CASSLESSYNEQFF
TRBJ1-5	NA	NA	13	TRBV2	TGTGCCAGCACCGACAGGAACAATCAGCCCCAGCATTTT	CASTDRNNQPQHF
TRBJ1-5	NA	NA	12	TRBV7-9	TGTGCCAGCAGCTTAGGAGGTCAGCCCCAGCATTTT	CASSLGGQPQHF
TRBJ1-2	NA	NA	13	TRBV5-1	TGCGCCAGCAGCTTCGACATGAACTATGGCTACACCTTC	CASSFDMNYGYTF
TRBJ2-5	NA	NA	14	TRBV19	TGTGCCAGTAGTATATGGGGGGGCTGGGAGACCCAGTACTTC	CASSIWGGWETQYF
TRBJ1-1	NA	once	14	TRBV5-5	TGTGCCAGCAGCTTGGATGGACAGCCACCCGAAGCTTTCTTT	CASSLDGQPPEAFF
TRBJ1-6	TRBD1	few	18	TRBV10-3	TGTGCCATCAGTGAGAATTCGGACAGGGGGCTTAGGGATTCACCCCTCCACTTT	CAISENSDRGLRDSPLHF
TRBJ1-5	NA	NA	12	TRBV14	TGTGCCAGCAGCCAAGTCAATCAGCCCCAGCATTTT	CASSQVNQPQHF
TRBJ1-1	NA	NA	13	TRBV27	TGTGCCAGCAGTTGGGCCTCCGGCACTGAAGCTTTCTTT	CASSWASGTEAFF
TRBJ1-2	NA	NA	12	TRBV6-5	TGTGCCAGCAGCCCGGGATTTACTGGCTACACCTTC	CASSPGFTGYTF
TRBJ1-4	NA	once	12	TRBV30	TGTGCCTGGAGACAGGGTTATGAAAAACTGTTTTTT	CAWRQGYEKLFF
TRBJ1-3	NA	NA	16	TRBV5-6	TGTGCCAGCAGCTTGCTCGTCTCCAGCCAGGGAAACACCATATATTTT	CASSLLVSSQGNTIYF
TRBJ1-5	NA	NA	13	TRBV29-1	TGCAGCGTTGAAGATCGGGAGGGAGAGCCCCAGCATTTT	CSVEDREGEPQHF
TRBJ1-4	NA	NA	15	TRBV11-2	TGTGCCAGCAGCTTAGGGACATCCAGGGATGAAAAACTGTTTTTT	CASSLGTSRDEKLFF
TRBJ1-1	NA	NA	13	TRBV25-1	TGTGCCAGCAGTGAATACGGGCTCTCGGCCGCTTTCTTT	CASSEYGLSAAFF
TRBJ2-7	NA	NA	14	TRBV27	TGTGCCAGCAGTTATGCCAGGGGCTCGGATGAGCAGTACTTC	CASSYARGSDEQYF
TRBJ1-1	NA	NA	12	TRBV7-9	TGTGCCAGCAGCTTTGGTTCCACTGAAGCTTTCTTT	CASSFGSTEAFF
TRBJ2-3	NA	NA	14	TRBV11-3	TGTGCCAGCAGCTTAGGGGGGGGCACAGATACGCAGTATTTT	CASSLGGGTDTQYF
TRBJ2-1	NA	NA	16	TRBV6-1	TGTGCCAGCAGTGTCTATTGGGGGGGCCCCTACAATGAGCAGTTCTTC	CASSVYWGGPYNEQFF
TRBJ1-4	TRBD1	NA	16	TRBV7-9	TGTGCCAGCAGCTCACAGGGGGCGTCAACTAATGAAAAACTGTTTTTT	CASSSQGASTNEKLFF
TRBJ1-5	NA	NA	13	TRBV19	TGTGCCAGTAGTAACCCTAGCAATCAGCCCCAGCATTTT	CASSNPSNQPQHF
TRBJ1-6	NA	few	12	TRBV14	TGTGCCAGCAGCCAGAGAACGTCTCCCCTCCACTTT	CASSQRTSPLHF
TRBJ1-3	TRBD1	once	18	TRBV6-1	TGTGCCAGCAGTGAATCGACAGGGGGCCATCGCTCTGGAAACACCATATATTTT	CASSESTGGHRSGNTIYF
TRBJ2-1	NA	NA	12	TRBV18	TGTGCCAGCTCACCGGAATTCGATGAGCAGTTCTTC	CASSPEFDEQFF
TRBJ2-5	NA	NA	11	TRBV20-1	TGCAGTGCTCGATACCAAGAGACCCAGTACTTC	CSARYQETQYF
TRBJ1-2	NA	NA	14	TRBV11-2	TGTGCCAGCAGCTTAACCGGGGGCTACTATGGCTACACCTTC	CASSLTGGYYGYTF
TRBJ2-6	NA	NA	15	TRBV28	TGTGCCAGCAGTCGACAGTCCTCTGGGGCCAACGTCCTGACTTTC	CASSRQSSGANVLTF
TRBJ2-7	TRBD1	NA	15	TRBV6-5	TGTGCCAGCAGTTACGGGACAGGGGGTTTCTACGAGCAGTACTTC	CASSYGTGGFYEQYF
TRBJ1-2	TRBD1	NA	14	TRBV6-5	TGTGCCAGCAGACTGGGACAGGGGGCTGATGGCTACACCTTC	CASRLGQGADGYTF
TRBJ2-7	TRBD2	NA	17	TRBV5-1	TGCGCCAGCAGCTCCGGGACTAGCGCACTCCTGACCTACGAGCAGTACTTC	CASSSGTSALLTYEQYF
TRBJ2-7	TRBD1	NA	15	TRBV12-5	TGTGCTAGTGGTCCTGCCAACAGGGGGCTTTGGGAGCAGTACTTC	CASGPANRGLWEQYF
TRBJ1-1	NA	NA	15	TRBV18	TGTGCCAGCTCACCACCGAGCCAGAAGAACACTGAAGCTTTCTTT	CASSPPSQKNTEAFF
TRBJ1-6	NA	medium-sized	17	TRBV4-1	TGCGCCAGCAGCCAAGTGGATATGGGGGGAATTGGGTCACCCCTCCACTTT	CASSQVDMGGIGSPLHF
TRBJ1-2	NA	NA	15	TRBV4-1	TGCGCCAGCAGCCAAGAATACAGGTCCAACTATGGCTACACCTTC	CASSQEYRSNYGYTF
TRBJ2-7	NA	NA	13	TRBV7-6	TGTGCCAGCAGCCCCGAACAGGGCTCCGAGCAGTACTTC	CASSPEQGSEQYF
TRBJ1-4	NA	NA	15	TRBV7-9	TGTGCCAGCAGCCAATCCCGGACACAGAATGAAAAACTGTTTTTT	CASSQSRTQNEKLFF
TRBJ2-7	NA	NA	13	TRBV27	TGTGCCAGCAGCCTGTTATGGGGCTACGAGCAGTACTTC	CASSLLWGYEQYF
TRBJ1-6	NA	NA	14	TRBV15	TGTGCCACCAGCCCGGACAAGGCGGGATCACCCCTCCACTTT	CATSPDKAGSPLHF
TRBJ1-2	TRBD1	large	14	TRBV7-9	TGTGCCAGCAGCTCGGGACAGGCCCGCCTTGGCTACACCTTC	CASSSGQARLGYTF
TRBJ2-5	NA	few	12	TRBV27	TGTGCCAGCAGCCCTACCCAAGAGACCCAGTACTTC	CASSPTQETQYF
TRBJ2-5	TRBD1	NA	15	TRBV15	TGTGCCACCAGCAGTGGGACAGGGGGTTCGGAGACCCAGTACTTC	CATSSGTGGSETQYF
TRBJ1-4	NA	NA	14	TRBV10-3	TGTGCCATCAAGGAACAGGGCGCTAATGAAAAACTGTTTTTT	CAIKEQGANEKLFF
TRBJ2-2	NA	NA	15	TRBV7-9	TGTGCCAGCAGCCCCCGGGACTCTCTTATCGGGGAGCTGTTTTTT	CASSPRDSLIGELFF
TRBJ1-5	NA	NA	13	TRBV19	TGTGCCAGTAGTATAGTAGAAAATCAGCCCCAGCATTTT	CASSIVENQPQHF